This T cell receptor (beta chain) came from a study of post-analysis software for immune sequencing data. About the research overall: Included courses were relapsing-remitting and secondary progressive multiple sclerosis; progressive-relapsing multiple sclerosis was also included. Study-wide findings and caveats: Comparison of patients with controls showed about 5 TRBV segments more frequent in patients, TRBV5-6, TRBV5-1 and TRBV20-1 among them. Batch-mates among the samples co-clustered strongly by F measure. Significantly lower normalized Chao1 diversity was found in patients with multiple sclerosis relative to controls.

V lost 2 bases and J 11 bases, leaving 10 bases between the germline ends. Germline V lookup: CDR1 WSHSY, CDR2 SAAADI. CDR3 length: 13 amino acids. Every TCR beta cDNA library bore unique molecular identifiers. Researchers reported some 500,000 cDNA molecules coming from about 0.98 to 11 million T cells. TCRdb called the PCR reads again in MiXCR, with one record for every CDR3 protein. Of approximately 730,000 distinct CDR3 sequences in the sample, approximately 30% were seen once. This clonotype was detected a few times. The target antigen is unknown. The receptor comes from a girl between 5 and 17 years old with multiple sclerosis. The genes are TRBV10-2 and TRBJ1-6; weak D call: TRBD1 (5 bases). Sequencing used blood. For the CDR3, the DNA is TGCGCCAGCAGTGAGGCGGGGCGGGCACCCCTCCACTTT. Translation: CASSEAGRAPLHF.